Below, 9 T cell receptor beta chains from the same sample are listed, as sequenced in a study of T cell repertoires in cytomegalovirus infection. Their cognate antigens are unknown. One entry per CDR3 protein, called by TCRdb with MiXCR from the reads. This repertoire shows approximately 300,000 distinct CDR3 sequences, 25% to 30% found once; its top ten account for 20%. Sequencing used cultured PBMCs, obtained from culture after CMV antigen stimulation. The source is a human donor in good health (CMV status not recorded). Some clones in this sample may be carry-over from other donors' samples.

The table lists this clonotype with a few counts. V and J are TRBV7-6 and TRBJ2-1; D ambiguous. The CDR3 contains 13 residues. CDR1 is SGHVS, CDR2 FNYEAQ, per germline. Trimming cost V 5 bases and J 8 bases, with 13 bases left between them. CDR3 residues: CASSPRVQHEQFF. As DNA, the CDR3 is TGTGCCAGCAGCCCGCGCGTCCAACATGAGCAGTTCTTC.

This clonotype was found a few times. The rearrangement joins TRBV6-2 or TRBV6-3 to TRBJ1-2, with D unresolved. Trimming took off 2 bases at V and 8 bases at J, with 21 bases between the two ends. Germline lookup yields CDR1 MNHEY and CDR2 SVGEGT. The CDR3 spans 16 residues. CDR3: CASSYRPSVRVQGYTF. CDR3 DNA sequence: TGTGCCAGCAGTTACCGCCCCTCGGTGAGGGTACAAGGCTACACCTTC.

This rearrangement joins TRBV6-2 or TRBV6-3 to TRBJ2-7; TRBD1 aligns across 9 bases. CDR1 and CDR2 (germline): MNHEY, SVGEGT. This CDR3 has 15 residues. J was trimmed by 3 bases and V by 5 bases; bases with no gene match: 8. The CDR3 spells CASSESGTGSYEQYF. The CDR3 DNA follows: TGTGCCAGCAGTGAATCCGGGACAGGGAGCTACGAGCAGTACTTC.

This clonotype was counted many times. The DNA of the CDR3 is TGCGCCAGCAGACTGGACAGGGGCAGGGATACGCAGTATTTT. Translating it yields CASRLDRGRDTQYF. The gene calls are TRBV5-1 and TRBJ2-3; 9 bases map to TRBD1. CDR3 length equals 14 residues. V was pared by 5 bases and J by 6 bases, with 7 bases of the junction left unmatched. CDR1 and CDR2 (germline): SGHRS, YFSETQ.

This clonotype was observed a handful of times. The chain recombines TRBV12-3 or TRBV12-4 with TRBJ2-1; maybe TRBD1 (6 bases). The CDR3 is made up of 13 amino acids. V was clipped by 6 bases and J by 6 bases, with 12 bases between them. This CDR3 is CASSITGINEQFF. CDR3 bases: TGTGCCAGCAGCATAACAGGGATCAATGAGCAGTTCTTC.

The V gene is TRBV5-1, the J gene TRBJ1-2; no definite D call. This CDR3 has 14 amino acids. Trimming pared 4 bases from V and 0 bases from J, leaving 10 bases between. The germline V gene has CDR1 SGHRS and CDR2 YFSETQ. The CDR3 reads CASSPDPTNYGYTF. CDR3 DNA: TGCGCCAGCAGCCCGGATCCCACTAACTATGGCTACACCTTC.

This chain links TRBV20-1 with TRBJ2-2; 9 bases line up with TRBD1. Germline-derived CDR1 and CDR2 are DFQATT and SNEGSKA (reference sequence). This CDR3 is built from 15 residues. V dropped 6 bases and J dropped 7; count of bases not matched to a gene: 12. The CDR3 coding sequence is TGCAGTGCCCCCTCTGGGACAGGGAGGATCGGGGAGCTGTTTTTT. Translated: CSAPSGTGRIGELFF.

In its sample, this clonotype was seen a few times. V gene TRBV6-2 or TRBV6-3 combines with J gene TRBJ1-1; 8 bases align to TRBD1. CDR3 size: 14 residues. Trimming took 4 bases from V and 5 from J; bases not matched to a gene: 6. Germline-derived CDR1 and CDR2 are MNHEY and SVGEGT. The chain's CDR3 is CASSWGRGQTEAFF. CDR3 in DNA: TGTGCCAGCAGTTGGGGCAGGGGGCAAACTGAAGCTTTCTTT.

The rearrangement joins TRBV20-1 to TRBJ2-7, with 8 bases fitting TRBD1. V gave up 3 bases and J gave up 2 bases; unmatched junction bases: 9. The germline V gene encodes CDR1 DFQATT and CDR2 SNEGSKA (reference sequence). The CDR3 spans 15 residues. CDR3 residues: CSASDRGTKTYEQYF. The CDR3 DNA sequence: TGCAGTGCTAGTGACAGGGGCACCAAGACCTACGAGCAGTACTTC.